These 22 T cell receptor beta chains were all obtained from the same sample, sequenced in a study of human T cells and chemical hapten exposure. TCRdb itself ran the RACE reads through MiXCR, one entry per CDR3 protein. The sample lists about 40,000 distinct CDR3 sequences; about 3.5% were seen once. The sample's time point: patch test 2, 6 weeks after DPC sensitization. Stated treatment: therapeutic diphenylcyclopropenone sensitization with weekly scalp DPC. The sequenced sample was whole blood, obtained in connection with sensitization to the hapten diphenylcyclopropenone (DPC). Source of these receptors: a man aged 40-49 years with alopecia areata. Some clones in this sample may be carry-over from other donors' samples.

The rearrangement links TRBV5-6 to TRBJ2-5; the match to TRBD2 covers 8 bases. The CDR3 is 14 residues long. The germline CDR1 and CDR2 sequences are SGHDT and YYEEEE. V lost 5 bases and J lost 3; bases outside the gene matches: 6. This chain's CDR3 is CASSSRGGKETQYF. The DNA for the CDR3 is TGTGCCAGCAGTTCTCGGGGGGGAAAAGAGACCCAGTACTTC.

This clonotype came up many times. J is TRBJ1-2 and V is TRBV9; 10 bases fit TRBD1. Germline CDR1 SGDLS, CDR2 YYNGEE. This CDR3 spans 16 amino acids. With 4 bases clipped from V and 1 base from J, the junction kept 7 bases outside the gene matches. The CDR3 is CASSPWDRGGNYGYTF. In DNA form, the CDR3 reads TGTGCCAGCAGCCCCTGGGACAGGGGCGGTAACTATGGCTACACCTTC.

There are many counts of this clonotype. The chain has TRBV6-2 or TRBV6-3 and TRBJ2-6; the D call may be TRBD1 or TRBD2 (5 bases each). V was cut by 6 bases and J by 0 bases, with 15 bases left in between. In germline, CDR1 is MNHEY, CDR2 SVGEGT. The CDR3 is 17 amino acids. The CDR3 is CASSPGIRDSGANVLTF. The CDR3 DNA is TGTGCCAGCAGCCCCGGGATCAGGGACTCTGGGGCCAACGTCCTGACTTTC.

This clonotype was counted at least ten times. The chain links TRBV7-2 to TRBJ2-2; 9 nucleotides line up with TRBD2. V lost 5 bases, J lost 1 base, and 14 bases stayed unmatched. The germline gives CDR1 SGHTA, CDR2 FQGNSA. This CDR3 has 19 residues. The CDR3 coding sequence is TGTGCCAGCAGCCCAAGGGGAGCGGCGGGAGGGGTGAACACCGGGGAGCTGTTTTTT. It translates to CASSPRGAAGGVNTGELFF.

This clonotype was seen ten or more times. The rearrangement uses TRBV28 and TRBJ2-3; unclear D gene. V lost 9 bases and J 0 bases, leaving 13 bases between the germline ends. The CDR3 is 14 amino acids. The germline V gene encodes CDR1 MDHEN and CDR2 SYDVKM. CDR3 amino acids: CASQDGESTDTQYF. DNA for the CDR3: TGTGCCAGTCAGGACGGCGAGAGCACAGATACGCAGTATTTT.

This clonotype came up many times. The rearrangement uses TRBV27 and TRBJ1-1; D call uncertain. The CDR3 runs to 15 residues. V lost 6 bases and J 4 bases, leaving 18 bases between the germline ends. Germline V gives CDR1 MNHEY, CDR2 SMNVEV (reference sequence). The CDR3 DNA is TGTGCCAGCAGCCCCGGGCCGCCTCGGGGCACTGAAGCTTTCTTT. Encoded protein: CASSPGPPRGTEAFF.

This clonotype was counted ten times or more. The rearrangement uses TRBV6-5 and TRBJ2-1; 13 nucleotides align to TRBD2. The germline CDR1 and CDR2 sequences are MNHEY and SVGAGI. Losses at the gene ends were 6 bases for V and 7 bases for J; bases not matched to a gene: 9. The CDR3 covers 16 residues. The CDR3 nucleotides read TGTGCCAGCAGGGTGCGACTAGCGGGAGGCCAAAATGAGCAGTTCTTC. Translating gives CASRVRLAGGQNEQFF.

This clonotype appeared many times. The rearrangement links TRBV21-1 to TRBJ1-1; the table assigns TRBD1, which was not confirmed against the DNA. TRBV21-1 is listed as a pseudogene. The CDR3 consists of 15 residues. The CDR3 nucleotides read TGTGCCAGCAGCAAAGGGGACAGGGGAGGCACTGAAGCTTTCTTT. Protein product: CASSKGDRGGTEAFF.

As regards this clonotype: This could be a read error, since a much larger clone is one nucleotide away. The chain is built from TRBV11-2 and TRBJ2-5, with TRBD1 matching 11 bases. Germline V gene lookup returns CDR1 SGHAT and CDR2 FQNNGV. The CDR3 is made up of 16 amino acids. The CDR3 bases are TGTGTCAGCAGCGGGAACGGACAGGGGGCTCGGGAGACCCAGTACTTC. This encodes CVSSGNGQGARETQYF.

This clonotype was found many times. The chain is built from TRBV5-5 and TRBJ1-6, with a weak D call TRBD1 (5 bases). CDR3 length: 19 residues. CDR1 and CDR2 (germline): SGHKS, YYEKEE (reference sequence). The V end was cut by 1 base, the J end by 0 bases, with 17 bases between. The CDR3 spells CASSLYRDRGSSYNSPLHF. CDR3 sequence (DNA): TGTGCCAGCAGCTTGTACAGAGATCGGGGGAGCTCCTATAATTCACCCCTCCACTTT. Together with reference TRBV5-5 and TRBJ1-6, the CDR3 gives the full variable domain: DAGVTQSPTHLIKTRGQQVTLRCSPISGHKSVSWYQQVLGQGPQFIFQYYEKEERGRGNFPDRFSARQFPNYSSELNVNALLLGDSALYLCASSLYRDRGSSYNSPLHFGNGTRLTVT.

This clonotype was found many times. Here the CDR3 reads CASSFLQSTDTQYF. The CDR3 region has the DNA TGTGCCAGCAGCTTTCTCCAGAGCACAGATACGCAGTATTTT. The chain has TRBV5-6 and TRBJ2-3; no clear D. CDR3 length: 14 residues. Trimming removed 2 bases from V and 0 bases from J, with 7 bases in between. Germline V gene sequence: CDR1 SGHDT, CDR2 YYEEEE.

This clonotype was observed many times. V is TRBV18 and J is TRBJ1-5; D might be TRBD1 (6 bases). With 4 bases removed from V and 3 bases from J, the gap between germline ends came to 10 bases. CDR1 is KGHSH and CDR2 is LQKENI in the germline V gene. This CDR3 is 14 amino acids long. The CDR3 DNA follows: TGTGCCAGCTCACAAGGGGGTTACAATCAGCCCCAGCATTTT. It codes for CASSQGGYNQPQHF.

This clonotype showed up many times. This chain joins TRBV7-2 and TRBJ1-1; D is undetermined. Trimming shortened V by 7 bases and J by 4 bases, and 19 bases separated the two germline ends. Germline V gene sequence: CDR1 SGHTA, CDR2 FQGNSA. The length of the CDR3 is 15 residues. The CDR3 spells CASNPPRASGTEAFF. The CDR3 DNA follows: TGTGCCAGCAACCCACCCCGGGCTTCGGGCACTGAAGCTTTCTTT.

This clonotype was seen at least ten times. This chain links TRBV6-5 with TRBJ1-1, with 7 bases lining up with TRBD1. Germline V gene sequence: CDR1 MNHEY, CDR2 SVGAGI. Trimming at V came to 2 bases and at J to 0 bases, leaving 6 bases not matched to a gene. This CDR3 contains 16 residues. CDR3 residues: CASSYGTTGLNTEAFF. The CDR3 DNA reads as TGTGCCAGCAGTTACGGGACGACAGGGTTGAACACTGAAGCTTTCTTT.

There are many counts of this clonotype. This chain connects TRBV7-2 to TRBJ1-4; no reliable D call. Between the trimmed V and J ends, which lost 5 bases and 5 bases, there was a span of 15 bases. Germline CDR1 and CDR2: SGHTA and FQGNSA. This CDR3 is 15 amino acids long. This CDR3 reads CASSPGGSLNEKLFF. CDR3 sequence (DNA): TGTGCCAGCAGCCCCGGTGGCAGCCTCAATGAAAAACTGTTTTTT.

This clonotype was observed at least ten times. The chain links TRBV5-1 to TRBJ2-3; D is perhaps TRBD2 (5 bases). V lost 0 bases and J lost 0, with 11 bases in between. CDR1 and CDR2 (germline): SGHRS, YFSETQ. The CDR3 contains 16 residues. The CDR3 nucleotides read TGCGCCAGCAGCTTGGGACTAACCCCCAGCACAGATACGCAGTATTTT. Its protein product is CASSLGLTPSTDTQYF.

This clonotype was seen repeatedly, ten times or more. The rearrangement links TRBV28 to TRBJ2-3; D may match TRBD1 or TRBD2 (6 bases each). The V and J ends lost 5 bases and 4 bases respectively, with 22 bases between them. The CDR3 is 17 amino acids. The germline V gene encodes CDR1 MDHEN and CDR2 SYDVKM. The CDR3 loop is CASSMWPLGGTSDTQYF. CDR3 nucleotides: TGTGCCAGCAGTATGTGGCCCCTAGGAGGGACATCAGATACGCAGTATTTT.

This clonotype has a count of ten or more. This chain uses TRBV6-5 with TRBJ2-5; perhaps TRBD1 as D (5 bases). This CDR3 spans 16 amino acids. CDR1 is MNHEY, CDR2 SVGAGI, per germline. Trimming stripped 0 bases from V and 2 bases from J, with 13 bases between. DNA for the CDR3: TGTGCCAGCAGTTACTCGTTCACGGCAGGGCAAGAGACCCAGTACTTC. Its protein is CASSYSFTAGQETQYF.

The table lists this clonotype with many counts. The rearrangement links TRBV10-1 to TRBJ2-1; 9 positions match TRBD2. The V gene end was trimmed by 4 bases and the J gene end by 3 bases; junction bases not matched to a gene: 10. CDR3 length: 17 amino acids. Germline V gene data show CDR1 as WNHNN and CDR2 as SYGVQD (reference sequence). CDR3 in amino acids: CASSGWGGSGSYNEQFF. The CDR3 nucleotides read TGCGCCAGCAGTGGATGGGGAGGTAGCGGGAGCTACAATGAGCAGTTCTTC.

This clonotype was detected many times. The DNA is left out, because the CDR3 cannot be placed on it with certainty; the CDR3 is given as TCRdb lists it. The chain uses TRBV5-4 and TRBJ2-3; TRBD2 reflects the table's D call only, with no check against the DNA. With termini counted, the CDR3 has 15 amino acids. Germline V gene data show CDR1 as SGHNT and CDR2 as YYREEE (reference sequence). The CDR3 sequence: CASSSSGLAGGGRYF.

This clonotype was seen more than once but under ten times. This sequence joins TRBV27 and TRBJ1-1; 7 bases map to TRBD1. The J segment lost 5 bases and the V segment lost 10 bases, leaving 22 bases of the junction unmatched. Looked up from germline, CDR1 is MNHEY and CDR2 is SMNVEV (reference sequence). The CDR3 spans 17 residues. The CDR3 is CATTFGPKGATGTEAFF. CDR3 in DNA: TGTGCCACTACCTTCGGCCCTAAGGGGGCGACGGGTACTGAAGCTTTCTTT.

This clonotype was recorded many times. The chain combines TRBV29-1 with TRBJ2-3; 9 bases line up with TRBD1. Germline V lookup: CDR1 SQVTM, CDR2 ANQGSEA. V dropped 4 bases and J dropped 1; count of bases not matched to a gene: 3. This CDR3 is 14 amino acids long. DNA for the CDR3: TGCAGCGTTGGGGGACAGGGAGGCACAGATACGCAGTATTTT. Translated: CSVGGQGGTDTQYF.